The subject of this entry is one T cell receptor beta chain. The antigen is unknown. This record belongs to a study of shared clonotypes between healthy human individuals. General observations from the study: Non-shared clonotypes had lower generation probabilities than those shared by all four donors.

TCRdb's copy holds only in-frame clones and misses some; the assay was immunoSEQ multiplex PCR. The data contain roughly 2.2 million clones, roughly 93% of them singletons. The specimen sequenced was naive CD4+ T cells from PBMCs. Subset here: CD45RA+ positively selected. The clonotype originates from a man aged 18 to 30 in good health. Some clones in this sample may be carry-over from other donors' samples.

CDR3: CAWSVALNSGNTIYF. The CDR3 region has the DNA TGTGCCTGGAGTGTAGCCTTAAACTCTGGAAACACCATATATTTT. V gene TRBV30 combines with J gene TRBJ1-3; D not resolved. Germline-derived CDR1 and CDR2 are GTSNPN and SVGIG (reference sequence). The CDR3 contains 15 residues. With 0 bases removed from V and 0 bases from J, the gap between germline ends came to 9 bases. Complete variable domain (other parts from reference TRBV30 and TRBJ1-3): SQTIHQWPATLVQPVGSPLSLECTVEGTSNPNLYWYRQAAGRGLQLLFYSVGIGQISSEVPQNLSASRPQDRQFILSSKKLLLSDSGFYLCAWSVALNSGNTIYFGEGSWLTVV.